This note documents a single T cell receptor beta chain sequence. The data are from a study of blood T cell repertoires in COVID-19. Turning to the study itself: The United States, Italy and Spain were the sources of the acute and convalescent COVID-19 samples. From T cells, B-cell-depleted T cells, or PBMCs came the material, which was cDNA or gDNA.

As originally analysed: Researchers report that nucleated cell counts were estimated from reference gene primer amplification. Some clones are missing from TCRdb's copy, which holds only in-frame ones; the method was immunoSEQ multiplex PCR. That table supplies the V and J calls and clone size; D and trimming were determined from the DNA. This sample has some 370,000 clones, with around 91% found just once. The receptor was isolated from a young man with active or convalescent COVID-19. The specimen sequenced was peripheral blood.

For the CDR3, the DNA is TGTGCCAGTACCTCACCTCCGGGACAGGGATATGATCAGCCCCAGCATTTT. It is translated as CASTSPPGQGYDQPQHF. This chain uses TRBV19 with TRBJ1-5; the match to TRBD1 covers 9 bases. CDR1 is LNHDA and CDR2 is SQIVND in the germline V gene (reference sequence). V shed 7 bases, J shed 5 bases, and the junction held 15 bases outside the gene matches. The CDR3 is made up of 17 amino acids.